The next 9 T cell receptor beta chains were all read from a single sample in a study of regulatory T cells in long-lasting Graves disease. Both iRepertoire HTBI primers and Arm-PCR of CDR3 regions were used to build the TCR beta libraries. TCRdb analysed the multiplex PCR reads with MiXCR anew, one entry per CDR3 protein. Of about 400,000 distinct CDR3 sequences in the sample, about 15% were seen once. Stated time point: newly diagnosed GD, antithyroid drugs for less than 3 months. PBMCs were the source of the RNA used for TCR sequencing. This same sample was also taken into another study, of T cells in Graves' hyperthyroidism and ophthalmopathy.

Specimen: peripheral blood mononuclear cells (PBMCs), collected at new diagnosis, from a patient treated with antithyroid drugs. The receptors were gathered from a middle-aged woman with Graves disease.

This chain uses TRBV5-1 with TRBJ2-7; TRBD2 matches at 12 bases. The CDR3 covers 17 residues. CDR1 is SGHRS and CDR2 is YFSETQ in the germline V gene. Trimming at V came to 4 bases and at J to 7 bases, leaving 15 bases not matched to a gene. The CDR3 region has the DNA TGCGCCAGCAGCGGGGCTTTAGGACTAGCGGGGTTGAAGGAGCAGTACTTC. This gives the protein CASSGALGLAGLKEQYF.

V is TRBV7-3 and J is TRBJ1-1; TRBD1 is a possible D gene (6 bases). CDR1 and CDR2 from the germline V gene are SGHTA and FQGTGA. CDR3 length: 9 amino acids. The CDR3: CPRGTEAFF. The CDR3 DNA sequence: TGTCCGAGGGGGACTGAAGCTTTCTTT.

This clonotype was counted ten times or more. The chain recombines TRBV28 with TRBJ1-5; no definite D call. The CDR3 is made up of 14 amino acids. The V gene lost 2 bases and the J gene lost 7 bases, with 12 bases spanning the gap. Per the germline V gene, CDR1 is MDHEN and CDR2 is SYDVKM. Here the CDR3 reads CASSLAAGSQPQHF. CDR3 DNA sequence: TGTGCCAGCAGTTTAGCAGCCGGATCGCAGCCCCAGCATTTT.

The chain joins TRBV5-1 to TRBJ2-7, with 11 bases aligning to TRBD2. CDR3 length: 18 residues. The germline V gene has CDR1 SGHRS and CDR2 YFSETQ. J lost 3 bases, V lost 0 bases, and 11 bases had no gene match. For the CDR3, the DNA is TGCGCCAGCAGCTTGGCCAACGGGACTAGCGGAAAAAACTACGAGCAGTACTTC. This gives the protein CASSLANGTSGKNYEQYF.

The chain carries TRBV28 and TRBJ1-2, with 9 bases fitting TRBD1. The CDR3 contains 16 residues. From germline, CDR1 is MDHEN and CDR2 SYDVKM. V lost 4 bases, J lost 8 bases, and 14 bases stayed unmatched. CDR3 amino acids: CASSSGLGGTGHGYTF. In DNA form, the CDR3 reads TGTGCCAGCAGTTCGGGCCTAGGTGGGACAGGGCACGGCTACACCTTC.

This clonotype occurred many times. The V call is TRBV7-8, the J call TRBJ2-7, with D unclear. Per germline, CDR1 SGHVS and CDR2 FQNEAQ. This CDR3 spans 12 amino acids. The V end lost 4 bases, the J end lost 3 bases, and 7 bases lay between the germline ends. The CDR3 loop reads CASSSWGYEQYF. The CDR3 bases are TGTGCCAGCAGCTCTTGGGGCTACGAGCAGTACTTC.

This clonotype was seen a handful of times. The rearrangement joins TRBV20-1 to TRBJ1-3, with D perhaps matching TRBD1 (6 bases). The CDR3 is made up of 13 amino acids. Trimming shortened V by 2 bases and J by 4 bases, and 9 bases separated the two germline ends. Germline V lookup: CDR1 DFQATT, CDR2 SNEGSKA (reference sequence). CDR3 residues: CSARLTGGNTIYF. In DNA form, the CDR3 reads TGCAGTGCTAGACTGACAGGCGGAAACACCATATATTTT.

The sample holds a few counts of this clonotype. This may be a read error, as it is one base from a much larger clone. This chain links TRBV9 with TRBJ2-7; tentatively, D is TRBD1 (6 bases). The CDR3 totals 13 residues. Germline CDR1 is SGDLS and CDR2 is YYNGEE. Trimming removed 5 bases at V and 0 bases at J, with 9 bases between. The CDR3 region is CASSGDTSYEQYF. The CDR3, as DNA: TGTGCCAGCAGTGGGGACACCTCCTACGAGCAGTACTTC. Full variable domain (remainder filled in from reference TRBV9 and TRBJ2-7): DSGVTQTPKHLITATGQRVTLRCSPRSGDLSVYWYQQSLDQGLQFLIQYYNGEERAKGNILERFSAQQFPDLHSELNLSSLELGDSALYFCASSGDTSYEQYFGPGTRLTVT.

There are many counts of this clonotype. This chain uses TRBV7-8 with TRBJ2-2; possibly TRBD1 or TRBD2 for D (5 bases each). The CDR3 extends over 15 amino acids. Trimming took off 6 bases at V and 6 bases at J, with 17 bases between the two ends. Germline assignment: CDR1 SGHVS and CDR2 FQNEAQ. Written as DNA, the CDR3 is TGTGCCAGCAGACCCGGGGCCTTTGGAGCCGGGGAGCTGTTTTTT. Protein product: CASRPGAFGAGELFF. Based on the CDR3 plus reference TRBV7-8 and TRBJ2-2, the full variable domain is GAGVSQSPRYKVAKRGQDVALRCDPISGHVSLFWYQQALGQGPEFLTYFQNEAQLDKSGLPSDRFFAERPEGSVSTLKIQRTQQEDSAVYLCASRPGAFGAGELFFGEGSRLTVL.